The 13 T cell receptor beta chains below were found in one sample sequenced in a study of immune cell composition in non-small cell lung cancer. This table comes from immunoSEQ multiplex PCR, and its TCRdb copy is limited to in-frame clones, with some not included. The sample holds 4,000 to 6,000 clones, about two thirds seen once. Normal lung sampling was at least 3 cm from the tumour, as distant as possible. Input material: non-adjacent lung tissue. The origin of the receptors is a human donor with non-small cell lung cancer.

CDR3 DNA sequence: TGCGCCAGCAGCCAAGGACGGGCCCTGGACAGGCTTCACAATGAGCAGTTCTTC. It encodes CASSQGRALDRLHNEQFF. The gene calls are TRBV4-1 and TRBJ2-1; TRBD1 matches 7 bases. The CDR3 is made up of 18 amino acids. Germline CDR1 MGHRA, CDR2 YSYEKL. Losses at the gene ends were 1 base for V and 5 bases for J; bases not matched to a gene: 14.

This sequence joins TRBV18 and TRBJ2-3, with D possibly matching TRBD1 (6 bases). In germline, CDR1 is KGHSH, CDR2 LQKENI. V was shortened by 3 bases and J by 2 bases, with 12 bases between the two germline ends. The CDR3 spans 15 residues. CDR3 in DNA: TGTGCCAGCTCACCCCAACAGGGATCCACAGATACGCAGTATTTT. Translated, it gives CASSPQQGSTDTQYF.

V gene TRBV19 combines with J gene TRBJ2-5; 7 bases fit TRBD1. J was trimmed by 2 bases and V by 0 bases; bases with no gene match: 3. Germline CDR1 is LNHDA and CDR2 is SQIVND (reference sequence). The CDR3 length is 15 residues. In DNA form, the CDR3 reads TGTGCCAGTAGTATAGACGGGACAGTACAAGAGACCCAGTACTTC. It encodes CASSIDGTVQETQYF. Supplemented by reference TRBV19 and TRBJ2-5, the full variable domain reads DGGITQSPKYLFRKEGQNVTLSCEQNLNHDAMYWYRQDPGQGLRLIYYSQIVNDFQKGDIAEGYSVSREKKESFPLTVTSAQKNPTAFYLCASSIDGTVQETQYFGPGTRLLVL.

The chain links TRBV19 to TRBJ2-3, with 8 bases identical to TRBD2. The CDR3 runs 16 residues. The V gene end was trimmed by 4 bases and the J gene end by 0 bases; junction bases not matched to a gene: 6. Looked up from germline, CDR1 is LNHDA and CDR2 is SQIVND (reference sequence). The CDR3 protein is CASSRGGRKSTDTQYF. CDR3 DNA: TGTGCCAGTAGTAGGGGCGGGAGGAAAAGCACAGATACGCAGTATTTT. The full variable domain, with the rest looked up from reference TRBV19 and TRBJ2-3, is DGGITQSPKYLFRKEGQNVTLSCEQNLNHDAMYWYRQDPGQGLRLIYYSQIVNDFQKGDIAEGYSVSREKKESFPLTVTSAQKNPTAFYLCASSRGGRKSTDTQYFGPGTRLTVL.

In regard to this clone: This specimen includes other DNA sequences encoding the same CDR3. The rearrangement links TRBV6-6 to TRBJ1-5; 8 nucleotides align to TRBD1. The CDR3 is 13 residues long. Germline CDR1 MNHNY, CDR2 SVGAGI (reference sequence). The V and J ends lost 8 bases and 6 bases, in that order; junction bases with no gene match: 6. The CDR3 region has the DNA TGTGCCAGCTCCACAGGGGGAACTCAGCCCCAGCATTTT. Residues: CASSTGGTQPQHF.

This rearrangement joins TRBV11-3 to TRBJ2-5; tentatively, D is TRBD1 (6 bases). Deletions cut 5 bases from V and 2 bases from J, with 9 bases between. Germline V gene lookup returns CDR1 SGHNT and CDR2 YENEEA. The CDR3 length is 13 residues. The CDR3 sequence is CASSPGQQETQYF. The CDR3 nucleotides read TGTGCCAGCAGCCCCGGACAGCAAGAGACCCAGTACTTC. Variable domain in full (rest from reference TRBV11-3 and TRBJ2-5): EAGVVQSPRYKIIEKKQPVAFWCNPISGHNTLYWYLQNLGQGPELLIRYENEEAVDDSQLPKDRFSAERLKGVDSTLKIQPAELGDSAVYLCASSPGQQETQYFGPGTRLLVL.

The chain links TRBV28 to TRBJ1-2; D is ambiguous. The V gene's germline CDR1 is MDHEN and CDR2 SYDVKM. The CDR3 is 14 amino acids. Trimming cost V 2 bases and J 2 bases, with 9 bases left between them. The CDR3 protein is CASSLVYQNYGYTF. The CDR3 DNA follows: TGTGCCAGCAGTTTAGTTTATCAGAACTATGGCTACACCTTC.

The chain combines TRBV9 with TRBJ2-3; D is uncertain. Germline CDR1 reads SGDLS; CDR2 reads YYNGEE. V was shortened by 4 bases and J by 2 bases, with 11 bases between the two germline ends. The CDR3 contains 14 residues. This CDR3 is CASSPQANTDTQYF. The CDR3, as DNA: TGTGCCAGCAGCCCCCAGGCCAACACAGATACGCAGTATTTT.

This clone was observed a handful of times. The rearrangement uses TRBV2 and TRBJ2-3; the match to TRBD1 covers 9 bases. CDR1 is SNHLY, CDR2 FYNNEI, per germline. The V segment lost 6 bases and the J segment 5 bases; nucleotides outside the gene matches: 12. The CDR3 covers 16 residues. CDR3 in amino acids: CASSRPWDRVGDTQYF. DNA of the CDR3: TGTGCCAGCAGCCGACCATGGGACAGGGTTGGAGATACGCAGTATTTT.

This clone has a single count. V gene TRBV2 combines with J gene TRBJ2-1, with 10 bases matching TRBD2. Germline trimming cut 3 bases from V and 7 bases from J; bases unmatched to any gene: 6. The CDR3 extends over 15 amino acids. Germline V gene data show CDR1 as SNHLY and CDR2 as FYNNEI. The CDR3 nucleotides read TGTGCCAGCAGTGAGTTGACTAGCGGGTTGAATGAGCAGTTCTTC. Its protein is CASSELTSGLNEQFF.

V and J are TRBV30 and TRBJ2-7, with a weak D call TRBD2 (5 bases). This CDR3 region has 12 residues. Germline values: CDR1 GTSNPN, CDR2 SVGIG (reference sequence). V lost 4 bases and J 2 bases, leaving 9 bases between the germline ends. CDR3 coding DNA: TGTGCCTGGACGGCGGGTCCCTACGAGCAGTACTTC. This gives the protein CAWTAGPYEQYF.

The chain is built from TRBV4-2 and TRBJ2-1; D is perhaps TRBD2 (6 bases). The CDR3 is 16 amino acids. Germline loops: CDR1 LGHNA, CDR2 YNFKEQ. The V gene lost 0 bases and the J gene lost 3 bases, with 12 bases spanning the gap. DNA of the CDR3: TGTGCCAGCAGCCAAGATCTTAGCGGAGTCTACAATGAGCAGTTCTTC. This translates into CASSQDLSGVYNEQFF.

This clone was counted once. This sequence joins TRBV5-1 and TRBJ2-5; TRBD2 aligns across 9 bases. This CDR3 contains 16 residues. J was trimmed by 4 bases and V by 0 bases; bases with no gene match: 7. Germline V gives CDR1 SGHRS, CDR2 YFSETQ. The CDR3 loop is CASSLEGTSYAETQYF. The CDR3 DNA reads TGCGCCAGCAGCTTGGAGGGGACTAGCTACGCAGAGACCCAGTACTTC.